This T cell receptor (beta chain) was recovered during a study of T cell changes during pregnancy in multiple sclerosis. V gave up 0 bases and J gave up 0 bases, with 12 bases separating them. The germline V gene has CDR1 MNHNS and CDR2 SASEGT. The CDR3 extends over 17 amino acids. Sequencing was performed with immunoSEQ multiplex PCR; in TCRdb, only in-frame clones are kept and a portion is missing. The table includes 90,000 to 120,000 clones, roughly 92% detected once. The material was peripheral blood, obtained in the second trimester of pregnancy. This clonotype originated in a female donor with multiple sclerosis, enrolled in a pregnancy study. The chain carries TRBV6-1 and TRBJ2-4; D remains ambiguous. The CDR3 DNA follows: TGTGCCAGCAGTGAAGCGCTTCGGGTGGGAGCCAAAAACATTCAGTACTTC. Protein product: CASSEALRVGAKNIQYF.